These T cell receptor beta chains were read from a single sample in a study of shared clonotypes between healthy human individuals. The table came from immunoSEQ multiplex PCR; TCRdb's copy has only in-frame clones and leaves some out. Of more than 2,000,000 clones listed, around nine tenths were seen once; the top ten hold 0.13% to 0.15%. The specimen was naive CD4+ T cells sorted from blood. Receptor source: a man between 18 and 29 years old in good health. Both conserved end residues are trimmed from each CDR3. The D gene is left open where the match is weak. Clone size is stated in some rows and not others, as once, few, many or a class when expanded.

d_call j_call cdr3_length clone_size v_call cdr3_aa
NA TRBJ2-6 14 NA TRBV7-2 ASSLAWGSGANVLT
TRBD2 TRBJ2-5 14 NA TRBV19 ASTPTSGSFQETQY
NA TRBJ2-1 9 NA TRBV6-5 ASNSYNEQF
NA TRBJ2-7 12 once TRBV18 ASSRISGTLEQY
NA TRBJ2-1 9 NA TRBV9 ASTGGVEQF
NA TRBJ2-1 11 NA TRBV5-1 ASSLGEVNEQF
NA TRBJ2-7 12 NA TRBV5-1 ASSLVGDSYEQY
NA TRBJ1-5 12 NA TRBV5-1 ASSLAGDNQPQH
NA TRBJ1-5 14 NA TRBV19 ASSVLGGQSNQPQH
NA TRBJ2-7 14 NA TRBV30 AWNPPGRGATYEQY
NA TRBJ1-2 14 NA TRBV19 ASSTRGTRVNYGYT
TRBD2 TRBJ2-3 13 NA TRBV30 AWRSRLAATDTQY
NA TRBJ2-3 15 NA TRBV18 ASSPPVAGEGTDTQY
NA TRBJ2-3 12 NA TRBV30 AWSTAGAPDTQY
NA TRBJ2-3 14 NA TRBV27 ASSLSGQTSTDTQY
NA TRBJ2-7 12 NA TRBV7-2 ASSLSGQSYEQY
NA TRBJ1-1 12 NA TRBV5-6 ASTMGRGGTEAF
NA TRBJ2-3 12 NA TRBV5-1 ASSLGRGTDTQY
TRBD1 TRBJ2-7 14 NA TRBV5-1 ASSSGGQGPAYEQY
TRBD1 TRBJ1-1 11 NA TRBV30 AWSVQGFAEAF
NA TRBJ2-2 11 NA TRBV6-1 AITDANTGELF
TRBD1 TRBJ1-4 13 once TRBV6-1 ASSAGQVLAEKLF
TRBD2 TRBJ2-3 15 NA TRBV7-9 ASSSGASGRDTDTQY
TRBD1 TRBJ1-2 14 NA TRBV25-1 ASSESRTGLEYGYT
NA TRBJ1-2 11 NA TRBV7-9 ASSLPFFYGYT
TRBD2 TRBJ2-5 13 once TRBV18 ASSSGLAAQETQY
NA TRBJ1-2 15 NA TRBV28 ASSPTGELVDNYGYT
NA TRBJ2-3 15 NA TRBV9 ASSVASSAGHTDTQY
NA TRBJ2-7 9 NA TRBV11-1 ASSRDTFMY
NA TRBJ1-6 10 few TRBV7-2 ASSSYNSPLH
TRBD1 TRBJ1-5 11 NA TRBV5-4 ASSLDRGKPQH
TRBD2 TRBJ2-7 13 NA TRBV9 ASSAGTSGSYEQY
TRBD1 TRBJ1-5 13 once TRBV7-2 ASSFGQGGGQPQH
NA TRBJ2-3 13 NA TRBV28 ASSPPPGGTDTQY
NA TRBJ1-4 12 NA TRBV30 AWSSYDTNEKLF
TRBD1 TRBJ1-2 14 few TRBV7-9 ASSPPGQGAEGGYT
TRBD2 TRBJ2-3 14 NA TRBV5-4 ASSLASGGVADTQY
NA TRBJ1-5 11 few TRBV2 ASSEVGDQPQH
TRBD1 TRBJ1-1 13 NA TRBV2 ASILPDRKNTEAF
NA TRBJ1-3 11 few TRBV7-9 ATIQFSGNTIY
NA TRBJ2-3 11 NA TRBV10-3 AIKPRPTDTQY
NA TRBJ2-3 9 NA TRBV30 AWSGLGTQY
NA TRBJ1-2 12 NA TRBV5-5 ASSYYEGRYGYT
NA TRBJ2-7 12 NA TRBV7-9 ASSSSPPSYEQY
TRBD2 TRBJ2-7 14 NA TRBV7-8 ASSSWTSGLSYEQY
TRBD1 TRBJ1-6 11 NA TRBV30 AWGTGQYSPLH
NA TRBJ2-6 16 NA TRBV10-3 AISPTGGGDSGANVLT
NA TRBJ1-1 11 few TRBV29-1 SVDWAREAEAF
NA TRBJ2-3 9 NA TRBV19 ASSITNTQY
NA TRBJ2-1 13 NA TRBV21-1 ASSSQPSSYNEQF
TRBD1 TRBJ2-7 15 NA TRBV5-1 ASSLAFGQGISYEQY
NA TRBJ2-7 14 NA TRBV7-2 ASSLGETLVGYEQY
TRBD2 TRBJ2-2 12 NA TRBV10-3 AISEGTSGGELF
TRBD2 TRBJ2-1 16 NA TRBV19 ASSSPGLAGGPYNEQF
NA TRBJ2-7 11 NA TRBV12-2 ASRLARVCEQY
NA TRBJ2-4 9 few TRBV6-1 ASSTGNIQY
NA TRBJ2-1 14 NA TRBV9 ASSVAPGSSYNEQF
NA TRBJ2-6 13 NA TRBV14 ASSRFGSGANVLT
TRBD2 TRBJ2-1 11 NA TRBV19 ASHTGGSGQQF
NA TRBJ1-1 11 NA TRBV7-2 ASSSGANTEAF